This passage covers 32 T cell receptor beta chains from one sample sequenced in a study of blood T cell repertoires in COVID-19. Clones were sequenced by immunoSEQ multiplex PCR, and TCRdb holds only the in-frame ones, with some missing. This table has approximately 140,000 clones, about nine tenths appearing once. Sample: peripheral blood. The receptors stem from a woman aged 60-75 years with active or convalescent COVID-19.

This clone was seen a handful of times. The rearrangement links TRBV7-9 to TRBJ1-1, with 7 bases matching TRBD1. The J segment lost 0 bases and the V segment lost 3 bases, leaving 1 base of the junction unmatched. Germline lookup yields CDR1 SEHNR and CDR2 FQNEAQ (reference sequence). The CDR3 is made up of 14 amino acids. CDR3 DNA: TGTGCCAGCAGCTTGGGACAGTTGAACACTGAAGCTTTCTTT. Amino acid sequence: CASSLGQLNTEAFF.

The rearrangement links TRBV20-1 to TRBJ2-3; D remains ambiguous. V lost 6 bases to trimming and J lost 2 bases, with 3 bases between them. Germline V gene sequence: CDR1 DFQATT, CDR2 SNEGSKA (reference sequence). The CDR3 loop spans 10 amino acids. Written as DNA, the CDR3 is TGCAGTGCCAACACAGATACGCAGTATTTT. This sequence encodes CSANTDTQYF.

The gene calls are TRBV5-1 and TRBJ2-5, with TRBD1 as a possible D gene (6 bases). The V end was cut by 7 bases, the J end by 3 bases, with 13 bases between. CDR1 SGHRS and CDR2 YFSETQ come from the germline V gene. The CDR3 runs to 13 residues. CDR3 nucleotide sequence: TGCGCCAGCTCAACAGGGTGGGAAGAGACCCAGTACTTC. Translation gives CASSTGWEETQYF.

The CDR3 DNA follows: TGTGCCAGCAGTGAAGGGGCAGGGTTCCTCTATGGCTACACCTTC. Amino acid sequence: CASSEGAGFLYGYTF. The V and J genes are TRBV2 and TRBJ1-2, with a possible D match to TRBD1 (5 bases). The CDR3 covers 15 residues. Trimming left V 1 base short and J 4 bases short, with 13 bases between. Germline assignment: CDR1 SNHLY and CDR2 FYNNEI.

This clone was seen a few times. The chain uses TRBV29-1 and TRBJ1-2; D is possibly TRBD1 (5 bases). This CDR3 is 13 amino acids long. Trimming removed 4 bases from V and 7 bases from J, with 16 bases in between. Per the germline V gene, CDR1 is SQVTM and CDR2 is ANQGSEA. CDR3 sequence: CSVVVDTYAGYTF. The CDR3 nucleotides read TGCAGCGTTGTAGTGGACACCTACGCTGGCTACACCTTC. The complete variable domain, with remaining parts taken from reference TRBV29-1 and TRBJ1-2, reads SAVISQKPSRDICQRGTSLTIQCQVDSQVTMMFWYRQQPGQSLTLIATANQGSEATYESGFVIDKFPISRPNLTFSTLTVSNMSPEDSSIYLCSVVVDTYAGYTFGSGTRLTVV.

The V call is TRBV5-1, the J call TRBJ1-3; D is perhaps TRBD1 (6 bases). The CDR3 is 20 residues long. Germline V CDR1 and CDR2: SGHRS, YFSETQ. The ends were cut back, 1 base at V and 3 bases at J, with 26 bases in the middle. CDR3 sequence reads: CASSLYGLSGHGRVGNTIYF. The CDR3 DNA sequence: TGCGCCAGCAGCTTGTATGGTTTGTCGGGACACGGTCGAGTTGGAAACACCATATATTTT.

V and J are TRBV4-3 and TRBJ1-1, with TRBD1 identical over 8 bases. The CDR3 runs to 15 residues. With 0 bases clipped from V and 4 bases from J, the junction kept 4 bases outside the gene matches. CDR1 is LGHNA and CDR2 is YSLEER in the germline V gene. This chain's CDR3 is CASSQEQGVGTEAFF. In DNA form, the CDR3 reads TGCGCCAGCAGCCAAGAACAGGGGGTAGGCACTGAAGCTTTCTTT.

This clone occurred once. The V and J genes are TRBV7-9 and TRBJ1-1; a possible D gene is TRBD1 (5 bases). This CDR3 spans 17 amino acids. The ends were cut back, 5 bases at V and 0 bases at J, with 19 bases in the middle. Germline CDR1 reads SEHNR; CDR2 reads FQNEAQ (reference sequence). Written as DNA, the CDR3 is TGTGCCAGCAGCACCCTTGGGGAGGGACCTATGAACACTGAAGCTTTCTTT. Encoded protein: CASSTLGEGPMNTEAFF.

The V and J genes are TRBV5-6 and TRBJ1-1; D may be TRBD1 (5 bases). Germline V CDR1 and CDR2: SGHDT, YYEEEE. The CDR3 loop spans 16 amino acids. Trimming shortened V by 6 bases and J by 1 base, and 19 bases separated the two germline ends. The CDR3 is CASILLTASPNTEAFF. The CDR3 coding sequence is TGTGCCAGCATCCTGCTGACAGCCTCGCCGAACACTGAAGCTTTCTTT.

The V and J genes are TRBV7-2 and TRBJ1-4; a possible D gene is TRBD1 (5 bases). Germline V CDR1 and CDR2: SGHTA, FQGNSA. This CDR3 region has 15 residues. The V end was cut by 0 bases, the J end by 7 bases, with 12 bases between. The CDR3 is CASSLAYGGGEKLFF. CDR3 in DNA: TGTGCCAGCAGCTTAGCATACGGGGGGGGTGAAAAACTGTTTTTT.

In nucleotides, the CDR3 is TGCGCCAGCAGCACGCCAATCGGACAGCAAGGGGAGACCCAGTACTTC. Translating gives CASSTPIGQQGETQYF. This chain links TRBV5-1 with TRBJ2-5; D is possibly TRBD1 (6 bases). Germline V CDR1 and CDR2: SGHRS, YFSETQ. Trimming took 4 bases from V and 5 from J, leaving 21 bases between them. The CDR3 consists of 16 residues.

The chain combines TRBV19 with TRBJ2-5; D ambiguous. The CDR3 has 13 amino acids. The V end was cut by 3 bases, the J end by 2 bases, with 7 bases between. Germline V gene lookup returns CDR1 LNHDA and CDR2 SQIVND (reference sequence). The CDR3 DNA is TGTGCCAGTAGTATGGCCAGTCAAGAGACCCAGTACTTC. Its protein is CASSMASQETQYF.

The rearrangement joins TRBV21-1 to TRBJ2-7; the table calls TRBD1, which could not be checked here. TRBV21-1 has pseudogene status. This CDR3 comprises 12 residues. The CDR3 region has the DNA TGTGCCAGCAGTATCTCAGGGTACGAGCAGTACTTC. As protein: CASSISGYEQYF.

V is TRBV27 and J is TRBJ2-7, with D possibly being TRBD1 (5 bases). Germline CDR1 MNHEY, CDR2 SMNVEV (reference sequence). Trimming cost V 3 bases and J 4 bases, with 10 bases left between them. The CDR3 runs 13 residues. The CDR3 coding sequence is TGTGCCAGCAGTTTCGGCAGGGCATACGAGCAGTACTTC. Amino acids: CASSFGRAYEQYF.

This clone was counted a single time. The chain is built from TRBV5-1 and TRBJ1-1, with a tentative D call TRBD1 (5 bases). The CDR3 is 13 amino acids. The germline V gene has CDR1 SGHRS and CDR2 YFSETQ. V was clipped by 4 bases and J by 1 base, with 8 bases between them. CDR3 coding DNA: TGCGCCAGCAGCCCAGGACAGAACACTGAAGCTTTCTTT. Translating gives CASSPGQNTEAFF.

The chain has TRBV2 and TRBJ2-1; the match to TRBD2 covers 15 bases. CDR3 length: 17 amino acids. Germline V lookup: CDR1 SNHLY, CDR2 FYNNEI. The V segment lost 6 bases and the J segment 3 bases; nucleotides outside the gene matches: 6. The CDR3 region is CASSGLAGGPGYNEQFF. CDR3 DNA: TGTGCCAGCAGCGGACTAGCGGGGGGGCCCGGCTACAATGAGCAGTTCTTC.

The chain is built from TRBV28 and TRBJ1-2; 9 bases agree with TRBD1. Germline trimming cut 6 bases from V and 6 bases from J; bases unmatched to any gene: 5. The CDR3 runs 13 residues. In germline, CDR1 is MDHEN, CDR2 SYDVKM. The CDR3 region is CASSSTGGDGYTF. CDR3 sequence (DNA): TGTGCCAGCAGCTCAACAGGGGGCGATGGCTACACCTTC.

The CDR3 region is CASSPGGRAEAFF. CDR3 sequence (DNA): TGCGCCAGCAGCCCAGGGGGCCGGGCTGAAGCTTTCTTT. The chain uses TRBV4-3 and TRBJ1-1; 8 nucleotides match TRBD1. The trim removed 4 bases at V and 6 bases at J, leaving 4 bases unmatched. This CDR3 has 13 residues. Germline CDR1 is LGHNA and CDR2 is YSLEER.

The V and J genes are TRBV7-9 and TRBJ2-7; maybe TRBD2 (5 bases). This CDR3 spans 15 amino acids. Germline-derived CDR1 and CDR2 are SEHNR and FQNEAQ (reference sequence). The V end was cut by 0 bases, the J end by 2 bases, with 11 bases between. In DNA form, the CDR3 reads TGTGCCAGCAGCTTAGCCGGGATTCAGACCTACGAGCAGTACTTC. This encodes CASSLAGIQTYEQYF.

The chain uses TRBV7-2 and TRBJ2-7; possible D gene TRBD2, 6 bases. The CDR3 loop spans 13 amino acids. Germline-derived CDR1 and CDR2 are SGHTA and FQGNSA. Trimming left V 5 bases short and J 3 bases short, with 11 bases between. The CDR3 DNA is TGTGCCAGCAGCCCCGGGGGAAACTACGAGCAGTACTTC. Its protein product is CASSPGGNYEQYF.

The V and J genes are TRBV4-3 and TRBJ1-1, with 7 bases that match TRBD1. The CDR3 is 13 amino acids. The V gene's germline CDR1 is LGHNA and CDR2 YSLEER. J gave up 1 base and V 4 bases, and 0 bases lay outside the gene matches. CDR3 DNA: TGCGCCAGCAGCCGGACAGGGAACACTGAAGCTTTCTTT. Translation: CASSRTGNTEAFF.

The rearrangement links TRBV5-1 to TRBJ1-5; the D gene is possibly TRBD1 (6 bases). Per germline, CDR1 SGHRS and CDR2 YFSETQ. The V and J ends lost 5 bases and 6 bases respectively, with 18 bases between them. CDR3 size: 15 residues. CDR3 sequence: CASSFSGADTQPQHF. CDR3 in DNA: TGCGCCAGCAGTTTCTCAGGGGCGGACACTCAGCCCCAGCATTTT.

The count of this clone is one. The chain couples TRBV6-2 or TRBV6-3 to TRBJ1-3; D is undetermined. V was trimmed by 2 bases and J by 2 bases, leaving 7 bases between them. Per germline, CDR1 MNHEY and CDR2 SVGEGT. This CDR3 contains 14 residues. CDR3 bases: TGTGCCAGCAGTTACCGCTCGGCTGGAAACACCATATATTTT. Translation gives CASSYRSAGNTIYF.

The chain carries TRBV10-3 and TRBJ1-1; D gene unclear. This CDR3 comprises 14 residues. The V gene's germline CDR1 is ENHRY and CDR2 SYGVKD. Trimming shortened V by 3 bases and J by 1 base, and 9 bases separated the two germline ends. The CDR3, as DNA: TGTGCCATCAGTGACCCCACAGAGAACACTGAAGCTTTCTTT. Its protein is CAISDPTENTEAFF.

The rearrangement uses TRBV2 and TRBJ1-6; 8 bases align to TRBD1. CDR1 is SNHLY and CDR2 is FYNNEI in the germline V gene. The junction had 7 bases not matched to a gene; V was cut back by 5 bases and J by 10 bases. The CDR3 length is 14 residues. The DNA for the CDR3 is TGTGCCAGCAGTTACAGGGGGGAGGGATCACCCCTCCACTTT. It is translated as CASSYRGEGSPLHF.

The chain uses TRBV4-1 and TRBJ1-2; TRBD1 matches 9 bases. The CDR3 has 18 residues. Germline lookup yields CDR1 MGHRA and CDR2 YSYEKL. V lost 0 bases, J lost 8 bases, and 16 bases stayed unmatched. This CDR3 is CASSQEVRTGAWYGGYTF. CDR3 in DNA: TGCGCCAGCAGCCAAGAAGTTAGGACAGGGGCCTGGTATGGAGGCTACACCTTC.

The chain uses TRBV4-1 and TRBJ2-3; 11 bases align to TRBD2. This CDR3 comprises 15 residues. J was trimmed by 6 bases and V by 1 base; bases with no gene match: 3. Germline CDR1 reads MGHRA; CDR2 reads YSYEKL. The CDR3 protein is CASSQGTSGSDTQYF. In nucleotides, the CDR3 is TGCGCCAGCAGCCAAGGGACTAGCGGGTCCGATACGCAGTATTTT.

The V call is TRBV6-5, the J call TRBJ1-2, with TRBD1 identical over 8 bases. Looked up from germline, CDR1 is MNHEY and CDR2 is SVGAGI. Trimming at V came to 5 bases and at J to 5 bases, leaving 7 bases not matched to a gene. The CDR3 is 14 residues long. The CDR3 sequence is CASSHQRQGYGYTF. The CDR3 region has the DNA TGTGCCAGCAGTCACCAAAGACAGGGGTATGGCTACACCTTC.

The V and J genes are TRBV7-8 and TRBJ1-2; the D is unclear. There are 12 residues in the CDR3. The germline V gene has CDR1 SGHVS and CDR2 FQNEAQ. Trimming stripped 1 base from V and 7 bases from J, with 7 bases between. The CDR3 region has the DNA TGTGCCAGCAGCTTAGAGAGGGCTGGCTACACCTTC. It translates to CASSLERAGYTF.

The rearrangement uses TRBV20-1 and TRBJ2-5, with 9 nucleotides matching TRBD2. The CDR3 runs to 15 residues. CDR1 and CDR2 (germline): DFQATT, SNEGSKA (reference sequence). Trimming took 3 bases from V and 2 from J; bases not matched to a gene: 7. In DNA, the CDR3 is TGCAGTGCTAGTCAAGCGGGGGGCCTTCAAGAGACCCAGTACTTC. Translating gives CSASQAGGLQETQYF.

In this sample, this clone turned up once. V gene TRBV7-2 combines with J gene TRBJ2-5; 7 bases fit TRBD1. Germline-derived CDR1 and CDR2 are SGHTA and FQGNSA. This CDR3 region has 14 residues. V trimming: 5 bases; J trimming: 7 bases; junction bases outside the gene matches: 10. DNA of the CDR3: TGTGCCAGCAGCCCGACGACAGGGTTTGGGACCCAGTACTTC. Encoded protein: CASSPTTGFGTQYF.

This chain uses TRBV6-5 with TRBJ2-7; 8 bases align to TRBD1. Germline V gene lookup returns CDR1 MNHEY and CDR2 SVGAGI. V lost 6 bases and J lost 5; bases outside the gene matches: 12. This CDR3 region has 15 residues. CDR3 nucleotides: TGTGCCAGCAGCCCCCGCCCGGCAGGGGGCAACGAGCAGTACTTC. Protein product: CASSPRPAGGNEQYF.